These T cell receptor beta chains were read from a single sample in a study of technical replicates of blood from four donors. Clones were sequenced by immunoSEQ multiplex PCR, and TCRdb holds only the in-frame ones, with some missing. The sample has approximately 70,000 clones; around 95% are singletons. The sample was T cells isolated from PBMCs. The receptors here all came from a human donor in good health. Each CDR3 is given with its conserved first and last residue.

J: TRBJ1-2
V: TRBV5-4
CDR3: CASSLAPEGYGYTF

J: TRBJ1-1
V: TRBV7-3
CDR3: CASSLTALDRANTEAFF

J: TRBJ1-5
V: TRBV6-4
CDR3: CASSPETTQPQHF

J: TRBJ2-5
V: TRBV19
CDR3: CASTPGGWETQYF

J: TRBJ2-3
V: TRBV6-5
CDR3: CASSYGTGGTDTQYF

J: TRBJ2-1
V: TRBV29-1
CDR3: CSVGRTVNNEQFF

J: TRBJ1-2
V: TRBV19
CDR3: CASNAGGSYGYTF

J: TRBJ2-5
V: TRBV9
CDR3: CASSPLGQQETQYF

J: TRBJ2-1
V: TRBV28
CDR3: CASSFTGDPYNEQFF

J: TRBJ1-1
V: TRBV7-9
CDR3: CASSSEGVSMDTEAFF

J: TRBJ2-7
V: TRBV29-1
CDR3: CSVDSYSEQYF

J: TRBJ1-5
V: TRBV19
CDR3: CASSIQVGNQPQHF

J: TRBJ1-3
V: TRBV9
CDR3: CASSGGGGGTIYF

J: TRBJ2-1
V: TRBV15
CDR3: CATSSGTNNEQFF

J: TRBJ1-1
V: TRBV28
CDR3: CASSLVGTEEAFF

J: TRBJ1-6
V: TRBV5-1
CDR3: CASSLEGQPNSPLHF

J: TRBJ2-1
V: TRBV1
CDR3: CTSSPTMTTGGGATHEQFF

J: TRBJ1-1
V: TRBV9
CDR3: CASSSLTGNTEAFF

J: TRBJ2-7
V: TRBV6-6
CDR3: CASSYSSGEQYF

J: TRBJ2-7
V: TRBV6-5
CDR3: CASRQTSGGYEQYF

J: TRBJ1-1
V: TRBV27
CDR3: CASRRTGRTEAFF

J: TRBJ2-5
V: TRBV5-1
CDR3: CASSLQPSGGQETQYF

J: TRBJ2-1
V: TRBV30
CDR3: CAWSAASVQFF

J: TRBJ2-7
V: TRBV28
CDR3: CASSLPSRSSYEQYF

J: TRBJ2-1
V: TRBV29-1
CDR3: CSVEDPLVAGVGSEQFF

J: TRBJ1-5
V: TRBV2
CDR3: CASSDVSNQPQHF

J: TRBJ2-7
V: TRBV6-5
CDR3: CASSLGVSYEQYF

J: TRBJ1-2
V: TRBV4-1
CDR3: CASSSLTGTVYGYTF

J: TRBJ2-7
V: TRBV6-5
CDR3: CASSSQGGSYEQYF

J: TRBJ2-7
V: TRBV7-8
CDR3: CASSLETGDWYEQYF

J: TRBJ1-4
V: TRBV7-8
CDR3: CASSLGQGLNEKLFF

J: TRBJ1-2
V: TRBV6-1
CDR3: CASSESDRNYGYTF

J: TRBJ2-1
V: TRBV7-8
CDR3: CASSQDRGNNEQFF

J: TRBJ1-2
V: TRBV7-9
CDR3: CASSLSQGAHGYTF

J: TRBJ1-1
V: TRBV5-1
CDR3: CASSLGLDSEAFF

J: TRBJ1-2
V: TRBV6-4
CDR3: CASGPPDRPNYTF

J: TRBJ1-3
V: TRBV10-2
CDR3: CASSESASGSGNTIYF

J: TRBJ2-1
V: TRBV7-9
CDR3: CASSLELAGDEQFF

J: TRBJ2-1
V: TRBV29-1
CDR3: CSVVGQPYNEQFF

J: TRBJ1-4
V: TRBV9
CDR3: CASGRGGAPAEKLFF

J: TRBJ2-3
V: TRBV6-6
CDR3: CASSFPSGKGTDTQYF

J: TRBJ1-4
V: TRBV5-5
CDR3: CASSVRTRRATNEKLFF

J: TRBJ2-5
V: TRBV6-1
CDR3: CASSDSEATQYF

J: TRBJ2-7
V: TRBV5-4
CDR3: CASSWDRGPGEQYF

J: TRBJ2-7
V: TRBV27
CDR3: CASSLDRANEQYF

J: TRBJ1-6
V: TRBV2
CDR3: CASSVSDPLHF

J: TRBJ2-1
V: TRBV10-3
CDR3: CAIMEQHSYNEQFF

J: TRBJ2-1
V: TRBV5-1
CDR3: CASSLGGGAVDEQFF